Listed below are T cell receptor beta chains from one sample, sequenced in a study of shared clonotypes between healthy human individuals. Produced via immunoSEQ multiplex PCR; TCRdb's table is partial and in-frame only. Among a few million clones listed, more than 90% were seen once. Specimen: naive CD4+ T cells sorted from blood. These receptors all stem from a man younger than 30 in good health. Each CDR3 is given with its conserved first and last residue. A D gene is named only where the DNA matches it firmly.

d_call	v_call	j_call	cdr3_nt	cdr3_aa
TRBD1	TRBV28	TRBJ1-2	TGTGCCAGCAGGGTCAGGGGGCAACGCTATGGCTACACCTTC	CASRVRGQRYGYTF
TRBD1	TRBV5-3	TRBJ2-3	TGTGCCAGAAGCCTTCCGGGACAGGGTAGCTTTTTT	CARSLPGQGSFF
NA	TRBV6-1	TRBJ1-4	TGTGCCAGCAGTGAAAACGGGGCGGCTAATGAAAAACTGTTTTTT	CASSENGAANEKLFF
TRBD1	TRBV5-1	TRBJ2-7	TGCGCCAGCAGCTCGACAGGGGGTTCCTACGAGCAGTACTTC	CASSSTGGSYEQYF
NA	TRBV4-2	TRBJ2-2	TGTGCCAGCAGCGCCGTCGGAGGGGGGAACACCGGGGAGCTGTTTTTT	CASSAVGGGNTGELFF
NA	TRBV18	TRBJ2-1	TGCGCCAGCTCACTGGGGACTGCCGAGGTGGAGCAGTTCTTC	CASSLGTAEVEQFF
NA	TRBV30	TRBJ2-5	TGTGCCTGGAGTCGAGAGGAGACCCAGTACTTC	CAWSREETQYF
TRBD2	TRBV6-1	TRBJ2-5	TGTGCCAGCAGTGAAGATGGGGGGGGAAGAGCCCAGTACTTC	CASSEDGGGRAQYF
NA	TRBV28	TRBJ2-3	TGTGCCAGCAGTCAAGGCACAGATACGCAGTATTTT	CASSQGTDTQYF
TRBD1	TRBV7-9	TRBJ1-5	TGTGCCAGCAGCACCGGAGATACAGGGGGCGTCAATCAGCCCCAGCATTTT	CASSTGDTGGVNQPQHF
TRBD2	TRBV7-2	TRBJ2-7	TGTGCCAGCAGCCTTCAGACTAGCGGGAGAATATACGAGCAGTACTTC	CASSLQTSGRIYEQYF
NA	TRBV23-1	TRBJ2-7	TGCGCCAGCAGTCAAGGTGGGGGCGAGCAGTACTTC	CASSQGGGEQYF
TRBD1	TRBV2	TRBJ2-7	TGTGCCAGCAGTCGGGACAGGGGGATCGAGCAGTACTTC	CASSRDRGIEQYF
NA	TRBV6-5	TRBJ2-1	TGTGCCAGCCGATATAGGGCAGACAATGAGCAGTTCTTC	CASRYRADNEQFF
TRBD2	TRBV27	TRBJ2-1	TGTGCCAGCAGTTTGAAGGGACTACCCAAAGCCCTATATAATTACAATGAGCAGTTCTTC	CASSLKGLPKALYNYNEQFF
TRBD2	TRBV19	TRBJ2-7	TGTGCCAGTAGATCAAGCGGGAGTAGGTTCGAGCAGTACTTC	CASRSSGSRFEQYF
NA	TRBV6-5	TRBJ2-3	TGTGCCAGCAGCTCTGGGGCCCAGATAACGCAGTATTTT	CASSSGAQITQYF
NA	TRBV20-1	TRBJ2-7	TGCAGTGCTAACACAGGGAATGAGCAGTACTTC	CSANTGNEQYF
TRBD1	TRBV19	TRBJ2-5	TGTGCCAGTAGTGCCTCGGGACAGGGGTCCTCGGGGGTGACCCAGTACTTC	CASSASGQGSSGVTQYF